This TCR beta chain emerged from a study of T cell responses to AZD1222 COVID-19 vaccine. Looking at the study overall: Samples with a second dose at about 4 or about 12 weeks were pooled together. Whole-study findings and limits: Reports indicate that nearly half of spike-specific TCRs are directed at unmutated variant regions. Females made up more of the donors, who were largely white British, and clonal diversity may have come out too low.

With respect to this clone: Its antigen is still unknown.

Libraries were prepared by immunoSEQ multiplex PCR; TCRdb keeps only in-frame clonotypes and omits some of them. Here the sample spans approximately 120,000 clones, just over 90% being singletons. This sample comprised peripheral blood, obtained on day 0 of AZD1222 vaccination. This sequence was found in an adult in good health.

The CDR3 region has the DNA TGTGCCAGCTCACCACAACAGGGGGCGAACACCGGGGAGCTGTTTTTT. Amino acid sequence: CASSPQQGANTGELFF. The genes are TRBV18 and TRBJ2-2; 8 nucleotides agree with TRBD1. Germline V gene data show CDR1 as KGHSH and CDR2 as LQKENI. The V gene end was trimmed by 1 base and the J gene end by 0 bases; junction bases not matched to a gene: 1. The CDR3 runs to 16 residues.